This T cell receptor beta chain originates from a study of graft-versus-host responses after intestinal transplantation. Overall study: All recipients got anti-thymocyte globulin induction, then tacrolimus and steroids for roughly three years.

V lost 0 bases and J 1 base, leaving 7 bases between the germline ends. The germline gives CDR1 LNHDA, CDR2 SQIVND (reference sequence). This CDR3 has 15 residues. Profiled with immunoSEQ multiplex PCR; TCRdb holds only in-frame clones, not every one. The data show tens of thousands of clones, with 90% seen just once and approximately 1.3% held by the top ten. Remarks on this clone: Antigen specificity is unknown.

The sequences come from unstimulated CD8+ T cells sorted from spleen or lymph node cells, collected before intestinal transplant. This chain connects TRBV19 to TRBJ1-3, with D uncertain. The sequence was obtained from a human donor who received an intestinal transplant. The CDR3 here is CASSIDPGSGNTIYF. CDR3 DNA sequence: TGTGCCAGTAGTATAGATCCAGGTTCTGGAAACACCATATATTTT.